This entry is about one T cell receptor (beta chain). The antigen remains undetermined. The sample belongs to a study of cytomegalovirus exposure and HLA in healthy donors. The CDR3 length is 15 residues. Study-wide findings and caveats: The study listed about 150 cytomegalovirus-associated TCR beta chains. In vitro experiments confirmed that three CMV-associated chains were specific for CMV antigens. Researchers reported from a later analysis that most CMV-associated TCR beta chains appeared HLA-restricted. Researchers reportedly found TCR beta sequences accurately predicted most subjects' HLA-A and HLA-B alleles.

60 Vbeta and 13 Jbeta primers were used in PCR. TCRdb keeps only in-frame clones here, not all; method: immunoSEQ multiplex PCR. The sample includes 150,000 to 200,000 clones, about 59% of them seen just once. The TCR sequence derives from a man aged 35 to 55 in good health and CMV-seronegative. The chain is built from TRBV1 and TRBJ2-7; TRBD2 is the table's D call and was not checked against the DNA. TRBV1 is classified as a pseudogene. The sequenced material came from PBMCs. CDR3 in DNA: TGCACCAGCAGCCCCGGGACTAGCGGGTCCTACGAGCAGTACTTC. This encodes CTSSPGTSGSYEQYF.